Presented here are 5 T cell receptor beta chains from one specimen sequenced in a study of spatial heterogeneity in lung cancer. General study results and limits: Mutation tallies in tumors tracked expanded intratumoral alpha and beta TCR counts.

TCRdb ran MiXCR on the 5' RACE reads and lists one entry per CDR3 protein. This sample has some 4,600 distinct CDR3 sequences, with about 6.3% found just once. For these receptors, no antigen is known. Time point meaning: sample taken at primary tumor resection. The input for sequencing was lung tumor tissue, taken at surgery. The receptor set was obtained from a male donor with early-stage non-small cell lung cancer.

This clonotype was observed many times. J is TRBJ2-7 and V is TRBV25-1; 9 positions match TRBD2. Trimming at V came to 6 bases and at J to 7 bases, leaving 7 bases not matched to a gene. Per germline, CDR1 MGHDK and CDR2 SYGVNS. This CDR3 has 13 residues. CDR3 residues: CASREGLAGEQYF. The CDR3 coding sequence is TGTGCCAGCAGGGAGGGACTAGCTGGGGAGCAGTACTTC.

In its sample, this clonotype was seen many times. V is TRBV7-2 and J is TRBJ2-3; D may be TRBD1 (6 bases). V lost 1 base, J lost 2 bases, and 10 bases lay in between. CDR3 length: 15 residues. Per the germline V gene, CDR1 is SGHTA and CDR2 is FQGNSA. The chain's CDR3 is CASSLGVGATDTQYF. The CDR3 DNA follows: TGTGCCAGCAGCTTAGGTGTGGGGGCCACAGATACGCAGTATTTT.

This clonotype has more than one count but fewer than ten. This chain links TRBV5-1 with TRBJ2-3; TRBD2 agrees at 8 bases. The germline V gene has CDR1 SGHRS and CDR2 YFSETQ. J lost 4 bases, V lost 0 bases, and 7 bases had no gene match. The CDR3 is made up of 16 amino acids. The CDR3 sequence is CASSLVLAGRADTQYF. The CDR3 DNA sequence: TGCGCCAGCAGCTTGGTTCTAGCGGGCAGGGCAGATACGCAGTATTTT.

This clonotype was seen ten or more times. The V gene is TRBV28, the J gene TRBJ1-5; D not resolved. CDR1 MDHEN and CDR2 SYDVKM come from the germline V gene. The CDR3 loop spans 15 amino acids. The V end lost 3 bases, the J end lost 0 bases, and 9 bases lay between the germline ends. The CDR3 sequence is CASSFLGISNQPQHF. The CDR3 DNA follows: TGTGCCAGCAGTTTCCTGGGCATTAGCAATCAGCCCCAGCATTTT.

Within the sample, this clonotype is medium-sized. This chain links TRBV10-3 with TRBJ2-3; D possibly matches TRBD1 or TRBD2 (5 bases each). CDR3 length: 14 amino acids. From germline, CDR1 is ENHRY and CDR2 SYGVKD. Trimming cost V 6 bases and J 2 bases, with 12 bases left between them. The CDR3 protein is CAIRGPILTDTQYF. The CDR3 nucleotides are TGTGCCATCAGGGGACCCATCCTCACAGATACGCAGTATTTT.